Presented here are 32 T cell receptor beta chains from one specimen sequenced in a study of T-cell reconstitution after alpha-beta-depleted transplantation in children listed by TCRdb under 2016. The library came from PCR. TCRdb records Illumina HiSeq 2500 as the sequencer. Molecular barcoding was employed in the preparation of TCR libraries, with unique molecular identifiers being used to normalize TCRbeta repertoire quantification. TCRdb reran the public reads through fastp at Q25 and MiXCR, keeping productive beta chains. Identical CDR3 protein sequences are pooled into one entry, listed with their most common genes and DNA. The sample yields fewer than 130,000 distinct CDR3 sequences; around a tenth were counted once. 8% to 9.5% of the sample is taken by the ten largest. The sample here was PBMCs from the stem cell graft donor, taken from the stem cell graft. Receptors were obtained from a human donor who donated a stem cell graft to a child with acute lymphoblastic leukemia.

The genes are TRBV12-3 or TRBV12-4 and TRBJ2-5, with D possibly matching TRBD1 (5 bases). This CDR3 region has 14 residues. V lost 5 bases and J lost 5, with 15 bases in between. CDR3 DNA: TGTGCCAGCAGTCGAGGACAATTCGGTGAGACCCAGTACTTC. This gives the protein CASSRGQFGETQYF.

This clonotype was detected many times. This CDR3 is CASSLGGTVYEQYF. The CDR3 DNA reads TGTGCCAGCAGTTTAGGGGGGACAGTCTACGAGCAGTACTTC. The rearrangement joins TRBV12-3 or TRBV12-4 to TRBJ2-7; 7 bases fit TRBD1. The ends lost 1 base at V and 3 bases at J; junction bases unmatched: 3. The CDR3 is 14 residues long.

This clonotype showed up many times. CDR3 sequence reads: CASSYAGRTDTQYF. The CDR3, as DNA: TGTGCCAGCAGTTACGCCGGGAGAACAGATACGCAGTATTTT. The chain has TRBV6-5 and TRBJ2-3, with D perhaps TRBD2 (6 bases). This CDR3 spans 14 amino acids. V was clipped by 2 bases and J by 3 bases, with 9 bases between them. CDR1 and CDR2 (germline): MNHEY, SVGAGI.

This clonotype was seen at least ten times. The chain is built from TRBV28 and TRBJ2-1, with 8 bases that match TRBD1. The germline V gene has CDR1 MDHEN and CDR2 SYDVKM. Trimming at V came to 5 bases and at J to 8 bases, leaving 14 bases not matched to a gene. The CDR3 spans 16 residues. CDR3 DNA sequence: TGTGCCAGCAGTCGTCCAGGGGGCGCGTATTTCTATGAGCAGTTCTTC. Its protein is CASSRPGGAYFYEQFF.

At least ten counts were recorded for this clonotype. V gene TRBV7-2 combines with J gene TRBJ1-1; weak D call: TRBD1 (6 bases). Trimming removed 5 bases at V and 5 bases at J, with 12 bases between. CDR3 length: 13 amino acids. Germline CDR1 and CDR2: SGHTA and FQGNSA. The chain's CDR3 is CASSGQGFTEAFF. CDR3 DNA: TGTGCCAGCAGCGGTCAGGGGTTTACTGAAGCTTTCTTT.

The chain couples TRBV20-1 to TRBJ2-3; D possibly corresponds to TRBD1 (5 bases). Trimming removed 1 base at V and 2 bases at J, with 13 bases between. The germline V gene has CDR1 DFQATT and CDR2 SNEGSKA (reference sequence). This CDR3 comprises 15 residues. The CDR3, as DNA: TGCAGTGCTAGAGGGGGCAGGGCCTCCACAGATACGCAGTATTTT. Translated: CSARGGRASTDTQYF.

Turning to this clonotype: A read error may explain this, as a much larger clone is one base away. The chain employs TRBV19 and TRBJ2-7, with 8 bases lining up with TRBD2. The length of the CDR3 is 14 residues. Germline-derived CDR1 and CDR2 are LNHDA and SQIVND (reference sequence). The CDR3 coding sequence is TGTGCCACTAGTATCCGACTGAGCGGGGGCGAGCAGTACTTC. Translated: CATSIRLSGGEQYF.

This clonotype was seen ten or more times. The CDR3: CASSVRGGPLEQFF. CDR3 sequence (DNA): TGTGCCAGCAGTGTTCGGGGGGGCCCTCTCGAGCAGTTCTTC. This chain joins TRBV6-1 and TRBJ2-1, with TRBD2 matching 8 bases. The J segment lost 10 bases and the V segment lost 4 bases, leaving 9 bases of the junction unmatched. From germline, CDR1 is MNHNS and CDR2 SASEGT. This CDR3 spans 14 amino acids.

This clonotype has a count of ten or more. The rearrangement joins TRBV5-5 to TRBJ1-6; 7 bases line up with TRBD1. After removal of 4 bases from V and 9 bases from J, the junction contained 7 bases not matched to a gene. Germline V gives CDR1 SGHKS, CDR2 YYEKEE (reference sequence). The CDR3 length is 14 residues. Written as DNA, the CDR3 is TGTGCCAGCAGCCCAGGACAGGACGGTTCACCCCTCCACTTT. It codes for CASSPGQDGSPLHF.

This clonotype was detected many times. The V and J genes are TRBV20-1 and TRBJ2-1; the match to TRBD1 covers 9 bases. The V gene end was trimmed by 1 base and the J gene end by 3 bases; junction bases not matched to a gene: 1. Germline V gives CDR1 DFQATT, CDR2 SNEGSKA (reference sequence). This CDR3 comprises 14 residues. The CDR3: CSARGDRVYNEQFF. The CDR3 DNA is TGCAGTGCTAGAGGGGACAGGGTCTACAATGAGCAGTTCTTC.

This clonotype was counted at least ten times. This chain connects TRBV5-1 to TRBJ2-3; 8 positions agree with TRBD1. The CDR3 sequence is 16 residues long. Trimming at V came to 0 bases and at J to 5 bases, leaving 8 bases not matched to a gene. Germline V lookup: CDR1 SGHRS, CDR2 YFSETQ. The CDR3 DNA sequence: TGCGCCAGCAGCTTGGTTGGCAGGGGGCGGGGAGATACGCAGTATTTT. This gives the protein CASSLVGRGRGDTQYF. Full variable domain (rest looked up from reference TRBV5-1 and TRBJ2-3): KAGVTQTPRYLIKTRGQQVTLSCSPISGHRSVSWYQQTPGQGLQFLFEYFSETQRNKGNFPGRFSGRQFSNSRSEMNVSTLELGDSALYLCASSLVGRGRGDTQYFGPGTRLTVL.

This clonotype was recorded many times. DNA for the CDR3: TGTGCCAGTAATCAGGGGCGTTGGTATGGCTACACCTTC. It translates to CASNQGRWYGYTF. This chain joins TRBV19 and TRBJ1-2; possible D gene TRBD1, 6 bases. CDR1 is LNHDA, CDR2 SQIVND, per germline (reference sequence). The CDR3 consists of 13 residues. V dropped 7 bases and J dropped 5 bases, with 14 bases sitting between them.

This clonotype was seen many times. The rearrangement links TRBV12-3 or TRBV12-4 to TRBJ2-7; no reliable D call. Trimming shortened V by 8 bases and J by 11 bases, and 10 bases separated the two germline ends. This CDR3 has 9 residues. The CDR3 is CASPWEEYF. The DNA for the CDR3 is TGTGCCAGCCCTTGGGAAGAGTACTTC.

This clonotype has a count of ten or more. This chain connects TRBV27 to TRBJ1-4; D is perhaps TRBD1 (5 bases). Germline V gene sequence: CDR1 MNHEY, CDR2 SMNVEV (reference sequence). V lost 8 bases, J lost 10 bases, and 11 bases lay in between. The CDR3 runs 11 residues. The CDR3 region has the DNA TGTGCCAGCGGGCAGGGCGTAAAACTGTTTTTT. It encodes CASGQGVKLFF. Looking up the rest from reference TRBV27 and TRBJ1-4 gives the full variable domain: EAQVTQNPRYLITVTGKKLTVTCSQNMNHEYMSWYRQDPGLGLRQIYYSMNVEVTDKGDVPEGYKVSRKEKRNFPLILESPSPNQTSLYFCASGQGVKLFFGSGTQLSVL.

This clonotype was seen ten or more times. The chain uses TRBV7-9 and TRBJ2-5; perhaps TRBD1 as D (6 bases). Germline CDR1 reads SEHNR; CDR2 reads FQNEAQ (reference sequence). This CDR3 has 15 amino acids. Trimming pared 1 base from V and 0 bases from J, leaving 9 bases between. CDR3 sequence reads: CASSLVRGNQETQYF. In DNA, the CDR3 is TGTGCCAGCAGCTTAGTCAGGGGCAACCAAGAGACCCAGTACTTC.

There are many counts of this clonotype. This chain joins TRBV12-3 or TRBV12-4 and TRBJ1-5; no clear D gene. Trimming removed 6 bases at V and 6 bases at J, with 15 bases between. The CDR3 is made up of 14 amino acids. CDR3: CASRAGQTAQPQHF. The CDR3 coding sequence is TGTGCCAGCAGAGCAGGTCAGACTGCTCAGCCCCAGCATTTT.

This clonotype has at least ten counts. The V and J genes are TRBV7-9 and TRBJ2-6; TRBD1 or TRBD2 may be the D gene (6 bases each). Germline values: CDR1 SEHNR, CDR2 FQNEAQ (reference sequence). Trimming took off 5 bases at V and 2 bases at J, with 13 bases between the two ends. CDR3 length equals 16 residues. CDR3 DNA sequence: TGTGCCAGCAGCCCCGGTGGGGGGCCTGGGGCCAACGTCCTGACTTTC. Protein sequence: CASSPGGGPGANVLTF.

This clonotype appeared many times. The rearrangement uses TRBV20-1 and TRBJ2-3, with TRBD2 as a possible D gene (6 bases). Trimming removed 5 bases at V and 4 bases at J, with 13 bases between. The CDR3 covers 13 residues. Germline V gives CDR1 DFQATT, CDR2 SNEGSKA (reference sequence). CDR3 coding DNA: TGCAGTGCTTCGGGACTTCTAGCAGATACGCAGTATTTT. As protein: CSASGLLADTQYF.

In its sample, this clonotype was seen many times. The genes are TRBV20-1 and TRBJ1-1; D gene ambiguous. The CDR3 covers 13 residues. Germline-derived CDR1 and CDR2 are DFQATT and SNEGSKA (reference sequence). V was trimmed by 1 base and J by 1 base, leaving 7 bases between them. DNA for the CDR3: TGCAGTGCTAGAGTAAGGGCGAACACTGAAGCTTTCTTT. It codes for CSARVRANTEAFF.

This clonotype has at least ten counts. The chain has TRBV6-6 and TRBJ2-3; 9 bases agree with TRBD1. The trim removed 6 bases at V and 4 bases at J, leaving 8 bases unmatched. In germline, CDR1 is MNHNY, CDR2 SVGAGI (reference sequence). The CDR3 runs to 15 residues. CDR3 loop: CASRTIGTGPDTQYF. DNA of the CDR3: TGTGCCAGCAGGACCATCGGGACAGGGCCAGATACGCAGTATTTT.

This clonotype was recorded many times. The V call is TRBV7-9, the J call TRBJ2-7, with 10 bases aligning to TRBD1. V lost 4 bases, J lost 3 bases, and 6 bases stayed unmatched. Germline assignment: CDR1 SEHNR and CDR2 FQNEAQ (reference sequence). The CDR3 length is 15 residues. CDR3 sequence reads: CASSSAGDRGYEQYF. DNA of the CDR3: TGTGCCAGCAGCTCCGCCGGGGACAGGGGCTACGAGCAGTACTTC.

This clonotype was counted a few times. The chain recombines TRBV7-6 with TRBJ2-5; TRBD1 matches at 9 bases. The CDR3 runs 14 residues. Looked up from germline, CDR1 is SGHVS and CDR2 is FNYEAQ. The V segment lost 4 bases and the J segment 4 bases; nucleotides outside the gene matches: 4. CDR3 nucleotide sequence: TGTGCCAGCAGCTGGACAGGGGAGGGAGAGACCCAGTACTTC. Its protein product is CASSWTGEGETQYF.

Many counts were recorded for this clonotype. This chain joins TRBV12-3 or TRBV12-4 and TRBJ2-1; TRBD1 aligns across 9 bases. This CDR3 comprises 14 residues. V trimming: 5 bases; J trimming: 7 bases; junction bases outside the gene matches: 6. The CDR3 loop is CASSPGQGGNEQFF. The CDR3 nucleotides are TGTGCCAGCAGTCCGGGACAGGGTGGTAATGAGCAGTTCTTC.

Ten or more counts support this clonotype. The chain carries TRBV7-3 and TRBJ2-1; TRBD2 might be the D (6 bases). The CDR3 has 18 amino acids. Trimming removed 1 base at V and 2 bases at J, with 18 bases between. Germline-derived CDR1 and CDR2 are SGHTA and FQGTGA. CDR3 coding DNA: TGTGCCAGCAGCTTAAATCCGGGAGCCGGCGGGGCCTACAATGAGCAGTTCTTC. Its protein is CASSLNPGAGGAYNEQFF.

This clonotype was counted at least ten times. This chain connects TRBV12-3 or TRBV12-4 to TRBJ2-7; D is possibly TRBD1 (6 bases). Trimming cost V 3 bases and J 3 bases, with 12 bases left between them. CDR3 length: 14 residues. CDR3 region: CASSLGRGSYEQYF. DNA of the CDR3: TGTGCCAGCAGTTTGGGCAGGGGCAGCTACGAGCAGTACTTC.

This clonotype came up many times. The CDR3 here is CASSLSPTGGKGQFF. The CDR3 DNA reads as TGTGCCAGCAGTTTGTCTCCGACAGGGGGCAAAGGGCAGTTCTTC. The V and J genes are TRBV12-3 or TRBV12-4 and TRBJ2-1, with TRBD1 identical over 10 bases. V lost 3 bases, J lost 12 bases, and 11 bases stayed unmatched. The CDR3 is 15 amino acids.

This clonotype was observed many times. This sequence joins TRBV20-1 and TRBJ2-1; a weak D match, TRBD2 (6 bases). V lost 3 bases and J lost 5, with 14 bases in between. Germline loops: CDR1 DFQATT, CDR2 SNEGSKA (reference sequence). The CDR3 is 14 residues long. For the CDR3, the DNA is TGCAGTGCTAGGTCTCGCGGGGAAAACAATGAGCAGTTCTTC. Translation gives CSARSRGENNEQFF.

This clonotype was seen repeatedly, ten times or more. This chain joins TRBV12-3 or TRBV12-4 and TRBJ2-3; possibly TRBD1 or TRBD2 for D (6 bases each). V lost 6 bases and J 6 bases, leaving 22 bases between the germline ends. The CDR3 is made up of 16 amino acids. The CDR3 region has the DNA TGTGCCAGCAGCCCCCTACCCAGGAGGGGGGAGGATACGCAGTATTTT. Translation gives CASSPLPRRGEDTQYF.

This clonotype was observed many times. CDR3 sequence: CASKGAASSYEQYF. The CDR3 DNA reads as TGTGCCAGCAAGGGGGCAGCCTCCTCCTACGAGCAGTACTTC. V gene TRBV12-3 or TRBV12-4 combines with J gene TRBJ2-7; 7 bases fit TRBD1. V lost 7 bases to trimming and J lost 0 bases; unmatched junction nucleotides: 6. The CDR3 extends over 14 amino acids.

This clonotype was observed many times. J is TRBJ2-7 and V is TRBV5-1, with D perhaps TRBD2 (5 bases). Trimming pared 3 bases from V and 2 bases from J, leaving 9 bases between. Per the germline V gene, CDR1 is SGHRS and CDR2 is YFSETQ. The CDR3 sequence is 13 residues long. For the CDR3, the DNA is TGCGCCAGCAGCTCACGGGGAACCTACGAGCAGTACTTC. It codes for CASSSRGTYEQYF. The full variable domain, its missing parts supplied by reference TRBV5-1 and TRBJ2-7, is KAGVTQTPRYLIKTRGQQVTLSCSPISGHRSVSWYQQTPGQGLQFLFEYFSETQRNKGNFPGRFSGRQFSNSRSEMNVSTLELGDSALYLCASSSRGTYEQYFGPGTRLTVT.

In this sample, this clonotype turned up many times. The V and J genes are TRBV19 and TRBJ1-1; perhaps TRBD1 as D (5 bases). Germline V lookup: CDR1 LNHDA, CDR2 SQIVND (reference sequence). Trimming pared 7 bases from V and 1 base from J, leaving 16 bases between. The CDR3 is 15 amino acids. The CDR3 sequence is CASIPRGPANTEAFF. DNA for the CDR3: TGTGCCAGTATCCCAAGGGGTCCGGCGAACACTGAAGCTTTCTTT.

The V gene is TRBV9, the J gene TRBJ2-7, with D possibly TRBD2 on 5 matching bases. CDR3 length: 14 residues. Trimming shortened V by 4 bases and J by 2 bases, and 13 bases separated the two germline ends. Germline V gene sequence: CDR1 SGDLS, CDR2 YYNGEE. CDR3 sequence reads: CASSPGYRTYEQYF. The CDR3 nucleotides are TGTGCCAGCAGCCCGGGATATAGGACCTACGAGCAGTACTTC. Full variable domain (missing parts from reference TRBV9 and TRBJ2-7): DSGVTQTPKHLITATGQRVTLRCSPRSGDLSVYWYQQSLDQGLQFLIQYYNGEERAKGNILERFSAQQFPDLHSELNLSSLELGDSALYFCASSPGYRTYEQYFGPGTRLTVT.